A single TCR beta chain is shown here with its context. Its specificity is not known. At the Johns Hopkins FTIC core, DNA taken from cultured CD4+ T cells was sequenced by way of the Oncomine TCR Beta short-read assay. TCRdb processed the PCR reads anew with MiXCR; each CDR3 protein has one entry. The sample carries around 20,000 distinct CDR3 sequences, around 48% recorded once. As to treatment: roughly 11-day PBMC culture with coronavirus spike peptide pools or control peptides (ViraFEST assay). This record comes from a study of vaccination and CD4 T cells after COVID-19. Whole-study context: Convalescent patients gave post-COVID blood a median around 91 days post-diagnosis, range 35 to 161.

The germline CDR1 and CDR2 sequences are DFQATT and SNEGSKA (reference sequence). The CDR3 totals 13 residues. The V and J ends lost 3 bases and 5 bases respectively, with 13 bases between them. The sequence came from a human donor who had recovered from COVID-19. J is TRBJ1-1 and V is TRBV20-1; D not certain. Sequenced material: CD4+ T cells from blood, cultured in vitro. CDR3 protein: CSARSRVVTEAFF. The CDR3 coding sequence is TGCAGTGCTAGGAGTAGGGTGGTGACTGAAGCTTTCTTT.